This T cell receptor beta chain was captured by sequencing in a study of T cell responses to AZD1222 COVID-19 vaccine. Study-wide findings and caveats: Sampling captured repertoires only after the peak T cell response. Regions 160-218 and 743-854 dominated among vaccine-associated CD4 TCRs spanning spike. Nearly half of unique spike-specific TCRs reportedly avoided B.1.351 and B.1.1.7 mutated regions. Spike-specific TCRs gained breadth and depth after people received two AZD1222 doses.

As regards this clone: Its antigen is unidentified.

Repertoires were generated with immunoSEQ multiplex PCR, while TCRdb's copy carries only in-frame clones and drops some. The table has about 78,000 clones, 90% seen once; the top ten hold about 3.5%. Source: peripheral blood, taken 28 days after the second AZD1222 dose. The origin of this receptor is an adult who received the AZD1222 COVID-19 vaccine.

CDR3 nucleotides: TGTGCCAGCAGTTTTATGACAGGGGGCTATGGCTACACCTTC. This encodes CASSFMTGGYGYTF. The rearrangement uses TRBV6-5 and TRBJ1-2; 9 nucleotides agree with TRBD1. V shed 4 bases, J shed 4 bases, and the junction held 4 bases outside the gene matches. Germline loops: CDR1 MNHEY, CDR2 SVGAGI. The CDR3 loop spans 14 amino acids.